The clone carrying this T cell receptor beta chain was seen many times. What it binds is not known. The sequenced fragment ends 3 residues before the CDR3 boundary, so the rest is inferred from the germline J gene. Trimming took 4 bases from V and 4 from J, leaving 13 bases between them. This CDR3 region has 14 residues. Germline V lookup: CDR1 LNHDA, CDR2 SQIVND (reference sequence). The method was immunoSEQ multiplex PCR; TCRdb's version includes in-frame clones alone and lacks a portion of them. Altogether approximately 64,000 clones were found in the sample, and no singletons occur. The source of the sample is a study of T cell clonality in common variable immunodeficiency. Overall study findings and caveats: Fewer deletions and N-nucleotide insertions were reportedly seen in common variable immunodeficiency TCR beta sequences. TCRbeta clonality was increased in CVID versus healthy controls.

The source of this sequence is a person aged 18 to 70 in good health. The chain employs TRBV19 and TRBJ2-5; a weak D match, TRBD1 (6 bases). The material sequenced was peripheral blood mononuclear cells. CDR3 bases read: TGTGCCAGTAGTACCAGGGGCAGAGGAGAGACC. Protein: CASSTRGRGET. The full CDR3 is CASSTRGRGETQYF.